The 10 T cell receptor beta chains reported below all come from one sample, sequenced in a study of T cell changes during pregnancy in multiple sclerosis. Data came from immunoSEQ multiplex PCR; TCRdb stores just in-frame clones and leaves some out. The table includes about 55,000 clones, 80% to 90% detected once. Material: CD4+ T cells from peripheral blood mononuclear cells, obtained in the first trimester of pregnancy. These receptors all come from a female donor with multiple sclerosis, enrolled in a pregnancy study.

V usage is TRBV5-1 and J usage is TRBJ2-6; TRBD2 agrees at 8 bases. Germline-derived CDR1 and CDR2 are SGHRS and YFSETQ. This CDR3 spans 19 amino acids. Trimming at V came to 4 bases and at J to 0 bases, leaving 12 bases not matched to a gene. The CDR3 region has the DNA TGCGCCAGCAGCCAAACACGGGGGGGCTCCACCTCTGGGGCCAACGTCCTGACTTTC. Translation: CASSQTRGGSTSGANVLTF. Looking up the rest from reference TRBV5-1 and TRBJ2-6 gives the full variable domain: KAGVTQTPRYLIKTRGQQVTLSCSPISGHRSVSWYQQTPGQGLQFLFEYFSETQRNKGNFPGRFSGRQFSNSRSEMNVSTLELGDSALYLCASSQTRGGSTSGANVLTFGAGSRLTVL.

This chain joins TRBV10-3 and TRBJ2-5; TRBD1 matches 11 bases. The V and J ends lost 3 bases and 5 bases, in that order; junction bases with no gene match: 8. This CDR3 has 16 residues. CDR1 and CDR2 (germline): ENHRY, SYGVKD. CDR3 nucleotides: TGTGCCATCAGTGAAATGAGGACAGGGGGCTACGAGACCCAGTACTTC. Its translation: CAISEMRTGGYETQYF.

The chain recombines TRBV11-2 with TRBJ2-2; 15 positions agree with TRBD2. The germline V gene has CDR1 SGHAT and CDR2 FQNNGV. Unmatched junction bases numbered 6, after V lost 5 bases and J lost 5 bases. The CDR3 loop spans 17 amino acids. CDR3 residues: CASSNMGLAGGTGELFF. The DNA of the CDR3 is TGTGCCAGCAGCAATATGGGACTAGCGGGAGGTACCGGGGAGCTGTTTTTT. The full variable domain, its missing parts supplied by reference TRBV11-2 and TRBJ2-2, is EAGVAQSPRYKIIEKRQSVAFWCNPISGHATLYWYQQILGQGPKLLIQFQNNGVVDDSQLPKDRFSAERLKGVDSTLKIQPAKLEDSAVYLCASSNMGLAGGTGELFFGEGSRLTVL.

The gene calls are TRBV7-6 and TRBJ1-5; tentative D call: TRBD1 (5 bases). V was shortened by 5 bases and J by 5 bases, with 13 bases between the two germline ends. This CDR3 region has 14 residues. CDR1 and CDR2 (germline): SGHVS, FNYEAQ. The CDR3 DNA sequence: TGTGCCAGCAGCCCCACAGGTTTAGATCAGCCCCAGCATTTT. It translates to CASSPTGLDQPQHF.

This clone is medium-sized. The rearrangement joins TRBV5-1 to TRBJ1-2; 11 bases agree with TRBD1. The V and J ends lost 5 bases and 7 bases, in that order; junction bases with no gene match: 7. The CDR3 length is 14 residues. Germline V gives CDR1 SGHRS, CDR2 YFSETQ. CDR3 DNA: TGCGCCAGCAGAACTGGACAGGGGGCCCCTGGCTACACCTTC. Translation gives CASRTGQGAPGYTF.

This chain connects TRBV28 to TRBJ2-3, with TRBD1 matching 7 bases. This CDR3 has 17 amino acids. Trimming removed 5 bases from V and 0 bases from J; junction bases left unmatched: 11. Germline lookup yields CDR1 MDHEN and CDR2 SYDVKM. CDR3 bases: TGTGCCAGCAGTCTACCCCGACAGGGACCTAGCACAGATACGCAGTATTTT. Encoded protein: CASSLPRQGPSTDTQYF. Based on the CDR3 plus reference TRBV28 and TRBJ2-3, the full variable domain is DVKVTQSSRYLVKRTGEKVFLECVQDMDHENMFWYRQDPGLGLRLIYFSYDVKMKEKGDIPEGYSVSREKKERFSLILESASTNQTSMYLCASSLPRQGPSTDTQYFGPGTRLTVL.

This chain connects TRBV6-5 to TRBJ1-2, with 9 bases fitting TRBD1. This CDR3 has 13 amino acids. J was trimmed by 5 bases and V by 7 bases; bases with no gene match: 5. In germline, CDR1 is MNHEY, CDR2 SVGAGI. CDR3 nucleotides: TGTGCCAGCAACCCGACAGGGGGATATGGCTACACCTTC. It specifies CASNPTGGYGYTF.

This sequence joins TRBV5-1 and TRBJ2-1; tentatively, D is TRBD1 (5 bases). V was pared by 7 bases and J by 10 bases, with 21 bases between. This CDR3 contains 14 residues. CDR1 and CDR2 from the germline V gene are SGHRS and YFSETQ. CDR3 bases: TGCGCCAGCGCACGGACGGACAAGTTAGAAGAGCAGTTCTTC. This translates into CASARTDKLEEQFF. The whole variable domain, remainder taken from reference TRBV5-1 and TRBJ2-1, is KAGVTQTPRYLIKTRGQQVTLSCSPISGHRSVSWYQQTPGQGLQFLFEYFSETQRNKGNFPGRFSGRQFSNSRSEMNVSTLELGDSALYLCASARTDKLEEQFFGPGTRLTVL.

The chain employs TRBV11-3 and TRBJ2-7; perhaps TRBD1 as D (5 bases). There are 13 residues in the CDR3. The germline CDR1 and CDR2 sequences are SGHNT and YENEEA. Trimming shortened V by 5 bases and J by 1 base, and 9 bases separated the two germline ends. The CDR3 region is CASSQGRSYEQYF. As DNA, the CDR3 is TGTGCCAGCAGCCAGGGAAGGTCCTACGAGCAGTACTTC. Drawing the rest from reference TRBV11-3 and TRBJ2-7, the complete variable domain is EAGVVQSPRYKIIEKKQPVAFWCNPISGHNTLYWYLQNLGQGPELLIRYENEEAVDDSQLPKDRFSAERLKGVDSTLKIQPAELGDSAVYLCASSQGRSYEQYFGPGTRLTVT.

The chain links TRBV7-8 to TRBJ1-2; perhaps TRBD1 as D (6 bases). CDR3 length equals 15 residues. The V gene's germline CDR1 is SGHVS and CDR2 FQNEAQ. V dropped 4 bases and J dropped 8 bases, with 20 bases sitting between them. CDR3 nucleotide sequence: TGTGCCAGCAGCTCCACCTTTTCAGGGGTTGGGGGCTACACCTTC. This encodes CASSSTFSGVGGYTF.